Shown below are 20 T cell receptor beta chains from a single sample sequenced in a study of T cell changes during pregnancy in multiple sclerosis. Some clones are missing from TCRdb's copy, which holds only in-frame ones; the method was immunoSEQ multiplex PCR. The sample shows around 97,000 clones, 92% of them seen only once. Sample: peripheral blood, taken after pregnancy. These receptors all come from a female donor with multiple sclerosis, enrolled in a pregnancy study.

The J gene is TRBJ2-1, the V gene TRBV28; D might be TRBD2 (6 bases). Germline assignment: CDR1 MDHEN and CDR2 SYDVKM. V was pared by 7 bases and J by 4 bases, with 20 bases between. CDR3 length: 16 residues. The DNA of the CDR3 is TGTGCCAGCAAAGAGGCAGCACTAGCAGTTTACAATGAGCAGTTCTTC. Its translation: CASKEAALAVYNEQFF.

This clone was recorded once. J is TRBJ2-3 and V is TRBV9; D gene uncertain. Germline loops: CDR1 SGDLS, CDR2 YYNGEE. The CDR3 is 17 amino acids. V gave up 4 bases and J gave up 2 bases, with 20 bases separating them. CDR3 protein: CASSPRSSPTTTDTQYF. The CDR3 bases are TGTGCCAGCAGCCCTCGGAGCAGCCCAACTACCACAGATACGCAGTATTTT.

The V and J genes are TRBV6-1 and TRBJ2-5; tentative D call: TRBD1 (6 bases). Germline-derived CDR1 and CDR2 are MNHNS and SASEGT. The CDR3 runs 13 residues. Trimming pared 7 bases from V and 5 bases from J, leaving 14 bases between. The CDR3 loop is CASITGSRETQYF. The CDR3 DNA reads TGTGCCAGCATTACAGGGTCTAGGGAGACCCAGTACTTC.

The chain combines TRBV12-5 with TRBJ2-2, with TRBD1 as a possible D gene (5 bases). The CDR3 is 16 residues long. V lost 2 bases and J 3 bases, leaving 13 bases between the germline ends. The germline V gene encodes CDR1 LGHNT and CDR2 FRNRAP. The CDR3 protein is CASGLRVGRDTGELFF. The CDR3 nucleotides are TGTGCTAGTGGTTTGAGAGTGGGCAGGGACACCGGGGAGCTGTTTTTT.

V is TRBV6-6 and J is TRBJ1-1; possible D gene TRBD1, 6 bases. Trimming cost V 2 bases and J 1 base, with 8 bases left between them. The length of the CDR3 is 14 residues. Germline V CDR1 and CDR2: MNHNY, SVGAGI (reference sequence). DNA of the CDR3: TGTGCCAGCAGTTACGGGGGCGAGAACACTGAAGCTTTCTTT. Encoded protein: CASSYGGENTEAFF.

The CDR3 sequence: CASSQRDSYTDTQYF. The CDR3 DNA reads as TGTGCCAGCAGCCAACGGGACAGCTACACAGATACGCAGTATTTT. This chain joins TRBV16 and TRBJ2-3, with TRBD1 identical over 7 bases. The CDR3 has 15 amino acids. Trimming at V came to 2 bases and at J to 2 bases, leaving 4 bases not matched to a gene. The germline CDR1 and CDR2 sequences are KGHSY and FQNENV.

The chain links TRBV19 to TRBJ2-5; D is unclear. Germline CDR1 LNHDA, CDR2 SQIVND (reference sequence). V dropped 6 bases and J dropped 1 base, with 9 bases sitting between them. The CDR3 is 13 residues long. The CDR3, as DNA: TGTGCCAGTAGCCGGGTCCTCCAAGAGACCCAGTACTTC. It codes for CASSRVLQETQYF. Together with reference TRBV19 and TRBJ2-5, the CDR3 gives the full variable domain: DGGITQSPKYLFRKEGQNVTLSCEQNLNHDAMYWYRQDPGQGLRLIYYSQIVNDFQKGDIAEGYSVSREKKESFPLTVTSAQKNPTAFYLCASSRVLQETQYFGPGTRLLVL.

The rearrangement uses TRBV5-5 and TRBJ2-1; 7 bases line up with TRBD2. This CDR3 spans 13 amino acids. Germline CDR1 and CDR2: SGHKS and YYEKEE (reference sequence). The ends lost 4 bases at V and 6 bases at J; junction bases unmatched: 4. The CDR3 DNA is TGTGCCAGCAGCCGGGGGGAGGCCAATGAGCAGTTCTTC. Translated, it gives CASSRGEANEQFF.

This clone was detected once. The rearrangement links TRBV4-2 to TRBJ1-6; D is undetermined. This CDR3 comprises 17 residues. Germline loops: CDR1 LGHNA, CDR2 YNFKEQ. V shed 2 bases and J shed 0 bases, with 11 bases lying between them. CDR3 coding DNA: TGTGCCAGCAGCCAATCTGAAAGGAGCTCCTATAATTCACCCCTCCACTTT. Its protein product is CASSQSERSSYNSPLHF.

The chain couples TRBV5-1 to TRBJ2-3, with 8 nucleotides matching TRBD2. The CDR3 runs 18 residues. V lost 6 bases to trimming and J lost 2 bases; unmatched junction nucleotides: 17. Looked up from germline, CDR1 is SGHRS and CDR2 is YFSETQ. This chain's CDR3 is CASTRLAGARENTDTQYF. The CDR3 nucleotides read TGCGCCAGCACACGGCTAGCGGGTGCCCGGGAGAACACAGATACGCAGTATTTT.

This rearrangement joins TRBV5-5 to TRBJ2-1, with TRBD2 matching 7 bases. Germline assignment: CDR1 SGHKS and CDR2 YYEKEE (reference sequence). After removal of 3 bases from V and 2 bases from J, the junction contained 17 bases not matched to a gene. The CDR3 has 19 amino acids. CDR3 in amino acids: CASSSTGTTGLGTYNEQFF. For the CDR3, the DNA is TGTGCCAGCAGCTCGACCGGGACTACCGGCTTAGGAACCTACAATGAGCAGTTCTTC.

CDR3: CASSSEGARYEQYF. The CDR3 nucleotides are TGCGCCAGCAGCTCCGAGGGGGCGAGGTACGAGCAGTACTTC. The chain has TRBV5-1 and TRBJ2-7; 7 bases agree with TRBD1. The CDR3 length is 14 residues. The ends lost 3 bases at V and 4 bases at J; junction bases unmatched: 7. Germline V lookup: CDR1 SGHRS, CDR2 YFSETQ.

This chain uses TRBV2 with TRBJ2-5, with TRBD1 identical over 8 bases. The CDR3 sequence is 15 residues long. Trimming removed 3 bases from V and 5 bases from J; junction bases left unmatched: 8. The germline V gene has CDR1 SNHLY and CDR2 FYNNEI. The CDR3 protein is CASSESRGLSETQYF. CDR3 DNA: TGTGCCAGCAGTGAGAGCAGGGGGCTCTCGGAGACCCAGTACTTC. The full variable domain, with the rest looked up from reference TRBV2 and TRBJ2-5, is EPEVTQTPSHQVTQMGQEVILRCVPISNHLYFYWYRQILGQKVEFLVSFYNNEISEKSEIFDDQFSVERPDGSNFTLKIRSTKLEDSAMYFCASSESRGLSETQYFGPGTRLLVL.

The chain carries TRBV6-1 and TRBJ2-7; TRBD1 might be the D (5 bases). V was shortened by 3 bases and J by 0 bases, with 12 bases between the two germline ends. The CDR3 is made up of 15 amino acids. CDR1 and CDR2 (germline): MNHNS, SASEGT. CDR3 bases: TGTGCCAGCAGTGACAACAGGATGAACTCCTACGAGCAGTACTTC. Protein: CASSDNRMNSYEQYF.

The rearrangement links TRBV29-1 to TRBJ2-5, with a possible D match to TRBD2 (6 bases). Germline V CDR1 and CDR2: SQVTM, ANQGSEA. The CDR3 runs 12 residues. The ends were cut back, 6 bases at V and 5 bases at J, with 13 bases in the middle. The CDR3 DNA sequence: TGCAGCGTCGGAGGCGGGACGGAGACCCAGTACTTC. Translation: CSVGGGTETQYF.

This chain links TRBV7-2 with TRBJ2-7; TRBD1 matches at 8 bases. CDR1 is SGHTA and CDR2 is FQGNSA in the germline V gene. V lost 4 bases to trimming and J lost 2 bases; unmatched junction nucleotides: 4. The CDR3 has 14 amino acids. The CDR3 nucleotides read TGTGCCAGCAGCTCAACACAGGGGGCCTACGAGCAGTACTTC. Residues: CASSSTQGAYEQYF.

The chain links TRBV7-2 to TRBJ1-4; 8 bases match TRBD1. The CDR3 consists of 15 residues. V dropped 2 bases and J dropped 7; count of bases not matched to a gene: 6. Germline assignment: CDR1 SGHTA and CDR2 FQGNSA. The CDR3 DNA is TGTGCCAGCAGCTTATCCAGCGACAGGGGTGAAAAACTGTTTTTT. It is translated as CASSLSSDRGEKLFF.

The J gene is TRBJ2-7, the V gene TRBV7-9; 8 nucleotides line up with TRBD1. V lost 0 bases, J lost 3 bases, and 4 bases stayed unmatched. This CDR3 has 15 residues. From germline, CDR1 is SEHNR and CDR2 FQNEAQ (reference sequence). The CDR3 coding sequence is TGTGCCAGCAGCTTAGCGGGACAGGCCAACTACGAGCAGTACTTC. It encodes CASSLAGQANYEQYF.

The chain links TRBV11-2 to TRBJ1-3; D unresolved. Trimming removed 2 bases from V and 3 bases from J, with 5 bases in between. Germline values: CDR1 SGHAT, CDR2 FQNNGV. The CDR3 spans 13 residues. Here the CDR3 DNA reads TGTGCCAGCAGCTTATTAGTTGGAAACACCATATATTTT. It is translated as CASSLLVGNTIYF.

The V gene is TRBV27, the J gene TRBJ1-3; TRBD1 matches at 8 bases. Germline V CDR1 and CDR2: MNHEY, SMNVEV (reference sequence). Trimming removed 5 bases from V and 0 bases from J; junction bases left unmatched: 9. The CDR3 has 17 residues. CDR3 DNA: TGTGCCAGCAGTACCCGAAGGACAGGGAGCTCTGGAAACACCATATATTTT. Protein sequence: CASSTRRTGSSGNTIYF.